A single T cell receptor beta chain is shown here with its context. The antigen is not known. The data stem from a study of CD8 T cells in Susac syndrome. General study points: The number of individuals included in the study's TCR sequencing and HLA analysis was acknowledged as relatively small.

Reverse transcription of roughly 0.5 to 1 ug RNA used random hexamers. TCRdb analysed the immunoSEQ multiplex PCR reads with MiXCR anew, one entry per CDR3 protein. The sample lists some 120,000 distinct CDR3 sequences, approximately 94% occurring once. TCR beta sequences were obtained from blood CD8+ and CD4+ T cells. This clonotype was obtained from a human donor with multiple sclerosis. The specimen sequenced was CD4+ T cells from PBMCs.

CDR3 bases: TGTGCCAGCAGTTACCGTGACAGGAGAAACACCATATATTTT. This sequence encodes CASSYRDRRNTIYF. The chain couples TRBV6-5 to TRBJ1-3; D may be TRBD1 (6 bases). The CDR3 length is 14 residues. The germline gives CDR1 MNHEY, CDR2 SVGAGI. V was cut by 2 bases and J by 5 bases, with 10 bases left in between.